This passage covers 18 T cell receptor beta chains from one sample sequenced in a study of blood T cell repertoires in COVID-19. Method: immunoSEQ multiplex PCR; TCRdb's copy keeps in-frame clones and lacks some. This sample carries around 260,000 clones, roughly 85% of them seen once, and the ten largest clones take more than 10%. Source material: peripheral blood. The receptors were sampled from a human donor in a cohort sampled during active COVID-19.

The J gene is TRBJ2-1, the V gene TRBV24-1, with D possibly being TRBD1 (6 bases). The CDR3 is made up of 15 amino acids. Germline values: CDR1 KGHDR, CDR2 SFDVKD. The V gene lost 6 bases and the J gene lost 7 bases, with 18 bases spanning the gap. DNA of the CDR3: TGTGCCACCAGTAGATCAGGGGTTAGGATGAATGAGCAGTTCTTC. This encodes CATSRSGVRMNEQFF.

The gene calls are TRBV11-1 and TRBJ2-7, with D tentatively TRBD2 (6 bases). CDR1 is SGHAT and CDR2 is FQDESV in the germline V gene (reference sequence). This CDR3 region has 16 residues. Trimming took 5 bases from V and 4 from J, leaving 21 bases between them. CDR3: CASSPRLGRVGYEQYF. CDR3 DNA: TGTGCCAGCAGCCCCCGACTAGGAAGGGTCGGATACGAGCAGTACTTC.

This rearrangement joins TRBV28 to TRBJ2-5; 8 positions match TRBD2. This CDR3 spans 14 amino acids. Per germline, CDR1 MDHEN and CDR2 SYDVKM. V shed 2 bases and J 5 bases; nucleotides not matched to a gene: 4. The CDR3: CASSLREGRETQYF. The CDR3 DNA follows: TGTGCCAGCAGTTTACGGGAGGGCCGGGAGACCCAGTACTTC.

This chain links TRBV28 with TRBJ2-1, with TRBD2 identical over 11 bases. The CDR3 contains 18 residues. The germline V gene has CDR1 MDHEN and CDR2 SYDVKM. The V gene end was trimmed by 6 bases and the J gene end by 6 bases; junction bases not matched to a gene: 16. The CDR3 here is CASSNLAGGLLERNEQFF. CDR3 sequence (DNA): TGTGCCAGCAGCAACCTAGCGGGAGGCCTATTAGAGCGCAATGAGCAGTTCTTC.

The chain carries TRBV7-2 and TRBJ1-2; D gene unclear. This CDR3 has 16 amino acids. The germline CDR1 and CDR2 sequences are SGHTA and FQGNSA. Trimming took 2 bases from V and 0 from J, leaving 13 bases between them. CDR3 protein: CASSLNPLIANYGYTF. The CDR3 region has the DNA TGTGCCAGCAGCTTAAACCCCTTGATAGCTAACTATGGCTACACCTTC.

The chain uses TRBV19 and TRBJ2-2; 7 bases are a match to TRBD1. Per the germline V gene, CDR1 is LNHDA and CDR2 is SQIVND (reference sequence). J was trimmed by 2 bases and V by 8 bases; bases with no gene match: 8. The CDR3 loop spans 15 amino acids. The CDR3: CASGSGTVNTGELFF. The CDR3 DNA is TGTGCCAGTGGCTCCGGGACAGTAAACACCGGGGAGCTGTTTTTT.

The CDR3 reads CASLPTSGRRGEQYF. The CDR3, as DNA: TGTGCCTCCCTCCCGACTAGCGGGAGAAGGGGGGAGCAGTACTTC. This chain connects TRBV30 to TRBJ2-7, with 12 bases identical to TRBD2. The CDR3 totals 15 residues. The germline CDR1 and CDR2 sequences are GTSNPN and SVGIG (reference sequence). The ends lost 7 bases at V and 7 bases at J; junction bases unmatched: 14.

The table lists this clone with a few counts. The chain recombines TRBV18 with TRBJ2-7, with 11 bases fitting TRBD2. The germline CDR1 and CDR2 sequences are KGHSH and LQKENI. V lost 3 bases to trimming and J lost 4 bases; unmatched junction nucleotides: 17. The CDR3 runs 19 residues. The CDR3 is CASSPATLAGGPTTYEQYF. The CDR3 DNA reads as TGTGCCAGCTCACCCGCTACCTTAGCGGGAGGGCCGACGACGTACGAGCAGTACTTC.

This sequence joins TRBV5-1 and TRBJ2-1; 8 bases map to TRBD1. The CDR3 sequence is 15 residues long. The germline CDR1 and CDR2 sequences are SGHRS and YFSETQ. V lost 1 base, J lost 7 bases, and 7 bases stayed unmatched. CDR3 in amino acids: CASSLTTGARNEQFF. The CDR3 DNA sequence: TGCGCCAGCAGCTTGACGACAGGGGCGCGGAATGAGCAGTTCTTC.

The chain recombines TRBV7-2 with TRBJ1-1; D ambiguous. The CDR3 length is 12 residues. Germline V gene sequence: CDR1 SGHTA, CDR2 FQGNSA. V was cut by 3 bases and J by 3 bases, with 5 bases left in between. The chain's CDR3 is CASSFSDTEAFF. CDR3 sequence (DNA): TGTGCCAGCAGCTTCTCGGACACTGAAGCTTTCTTT.

V gene TRBV2 combines with J gene TRBJ1-4; no definite D call. Germline CDR1 SNHLY, CDR2 FYNNEI. There are 14 residues in the CDR3. V was clipped by 4 bases and J by 7 bases, with 13 bases between them. CDR3 loop: CASSGAKASEKLFF. In DNA form, the CDR3 reads TGTGCCAGCAGTGGGGCCAAGGCAAGTGAAAAACTGTTTTTT.

The chain carries TRBV19 and TRBJ2-2, with 12 bases that match TRBD2. The germline gives CDR1 LNHDA, CDR2 SQIVND (reference sequence). This CDR3 has 15 residues. Losses at the gene ends were 6 bases for V and 8 bases for J; bases not matched to a gene: 7. The CDR3 region is CASSRLAGDSGELFF. CDR3 bases: TGTGCCAGTAGCCGACTAGCGGGAGATTCGGGGGAGCTGTTTTTT.

The chain carries TRBV7-9 and TRBJ1-1; no clear D gene. This CDR3 comprises 13 residues. Germline V gives CDR1 SEHNR, CDR2 FQNEAQ (reference sequence). Trimming took off 6 bases at V and 4 bases at J, with 12 bases between the two ends. DNA of the CDR3: TGTGCCAGCAGTTTTGGGCCGACCACTGAAGCTTTCTTT. Its protein product is CASSFGPTTEAFF.

The chain employs TRBV25-1 and TRBJ2-2; 11 positions match TRBD1. The CDR3 consists of 14 residues. The germline CDR1 and CDR2 sequences are MGHDK and SYGVNS. The V and J ends lost 5 bases and 6 bases, in that order; junction bases with no gene match: 2. CDR3 residues: CASSPGQGAGELFF. DNA of the CDR3: TGTGCCAGCAGTCCGGGACAGGGGGCCGGGGAGCTGTTTTTT.

The CDR3, as DNA: TGTGCCAGCAGTTCAATCTTAGGAGCGGGAGGTTACAATGAGCAGTTCTTC. This codes for CASSSILGAGGYNEQFF. The chain combines TRBV27 with TRBJ2-1; 9 bases line up with TRBD2. V shed 4 bases, J shed 4 bases, and the junction held 11 bases outside the gene matches. CDR1 and CDR2 (germline): MNHEY, SMNVEV (reference sequence). The CDR3 consists of 17 residues.

V usage is TRBV6-5 and J usage is TRBJ2-7; TRBD2 agrees at 11 bases. Per germline, CDR1 MNHEY and CDR2 SVGAGI. The CDR3 sequence is 15 residues long. J lost 3 bases, V lost 7 bases, and 8 bases had no gene match. CDR3 region: CASKPTSGSFYEQYF. The CDR3 region has the DNA TGTGCCAGCAAACCTACTAGCGGGAGTTTCTACGAGCAGTACTTC.

CDR3 DNA: TGTGCCAGCAGTTCTCAATTGAGAACAGGGTCGGGTGATGGCTACACCTTC. It codes for CASSSQLRTGSGDGYTF. V usage is TRBV27 and J usage is TRBJ1-2; maybe TRBD1 (6 bases). V dropped 4 bases and J dropped 6 bases, with 24 bases sitting between them. Germline V gives CDR1 MNHEY, CDR2 SMNVEV (reference sequence). The CDR3 extends over 17 amino acids.

This clone has a single count. The chain joins TRBV6-2 or TRBV6-3 to TRBJ1-1; D is unresolved. CDR3 length: 16 amino acids. Germline lookup yields CDR1 MNHEY and CDR2 SVGEGT. The V end was cut by 4 bases, the J end by 0 bases, with 15 bases between. The CDR3 region is CASSLSPTYLNTEAFF. The CDR3 DNA is TGTGCCAGCAGTTTAAGCCCGACTTACCTGAACACTGAAGCTTTCTTT.